The 22 T cell receptor beta chains presented below share a single source sample, sequenced in a study of blood T cells in healthy people across ages. The use of a sample-barcoded 5' primer and a J-beta primer mix characterized a second PCR of roughly 6 to 11 cycles. TCRdb fed the 5' RACE reads into MiXCR, producing one record per CDR3 protein. This repertoire shows about 720,000 distinct CDR3 sequences, roughly 25% found once; its top ten account for under 4%. The same sample was also used in a study of T cells of mothers and their children.

The material sequenced was blood. These TCRs come from a boy aged 5-17 years in good health.

This clonotype was seen more than once but under ten times. The CDR3 DNA reads TGTGCCAGCAGTTTTCCGAAGACCAATTCACCCCTCCACTTT. Its protein is CASSFPKTNSPLHF. This chain connects TRBV27 to TRBJ1-6, with no clear D. Germline V gives CDR1 MNHEY, CDR2 SMNVEV (reference sequence). The CDR3 length is 14 residues. The V end was cut by 3 bases, the J end by 7 bases, with 10 bases between.

This clonotype has a count of ten or more. The J gene is TRBJ2-7, the V gene TRBV4-1; the match to TRBD2 covers 16 bases. This CDR3 has 18 amino acids. The junction had 11 bases not matched to a gene; V was cut back by 4 bases and J by 5 bases. The germline gives CDR1 MGHRA, CDR2 YSYEKL. CDR3 coding DNA: TGCGCCAGCAGCCCTCTCGCGGGGACTAGCGGGAGGGCCAACGAGCAGTACTTC. Encoded protein: CASSPLAGTSGRANEQYF.

This clonotype was observed a few times. This chain links TRBV20-1 with TRBJ2-5; 15 nucleotides line up with TRBD2. Per germline, CDR1 DFQATT and CDR2 SNEGSKA (reference sequence). Germline trimming cut 6 bases from V and 5 bases from J; bases unmatched to any gene: 13. The CDR3 spans 17 residues. The CDR3 DNA reads as TGCAGTGCCGGACTAGCGGGAGGGTTCCGGAGTGGGGAGACCCAGTACTTC. Amino acid sequence: CSAGLAGGFRSGETQYF.

This clonotype turned up a few times. J is TRBJ2-5 and V is TRBV11-2; TRBD2 matches 8 bases. With 1 base clipped from V and 5 bases from J, the junction kept 18 bases outside the gene matches. In germline, CDR1 is SGHAT, CDR2 FQNNGV. This CDR3 has 19 residues. The CDR3 sequence is CASSLAFGVAGPPGETQYF. As DNA, the CDR3 is TGTGCCAGCAGCTTAGCTTTTGGGGTAGCGGGGCCCCCAGGGGAGACCCAGTACTTC.

CDR3 coding DNA: TGTGCCAGCAGCCAAGGATTCACCAATGAGCAGTTCTTC. It translates to CASSQGFTNEQFF. This chain links TRBV3-1 with TRBJ2-1; no reliable D call. Germline-derived CDR1 and CDR2 are LGHDT and YNNKEL (reference sequence). The CDR3 totals 13 residues. V was pared by 1 base and J by 6 bases, with 7 bases between.

The chain joins TRBV12-3 or TRBV12-4 to TRBJ1-5; tentatively, D is TRBD1 (5 bases). V was clipped by 2 bases and J by 7 bases, with 15 bases between them. There are 15 residues in the CDR3. In nucleotides, the CDR3 is TGTGCCAGCAGTTTATTTGGAGGGGACCGGCAGCCCCAGCATTTT. This codes for CASSLFGGDRQPQHF.

This clonotype was seen a handful of times. The J gene is TRBJ2-5, the V gene TRBV15; 8 nucleotides line up with TRBD2. The J call may be mistaken, given a closer DNA end match to TRBJ2-1. Germline lookup yields CDR1 LNHNV and CDR2 YYDKDF (reference sequence). The CDR3 loop spans 13 amino acids. The DNA of the CDR3 is TGTGCCACCAAGGCTACTAGCGGTCCTGAGCAGTTCTTC. Its translation is CATKATSGPEQFF.

This clonotype was recorded a few times. The chain employs TRBV19 and TRBJ2-7, with D perhaps TRBD1 (5 bases). The germline gives CDR1 LNHDA, CDR2 SQIVND (reference sequence). V lost 7 bases to trimming and J lost 1 base, with 14 bases between them. The CDR3 consists of 14 residues. CDR3 coding DNA: TGTGCCAGTAATCCCGGGCAGGGTTCCTACGAGCAGTACTTC. It specifies CASNPGQGSYEQYF.

This clonotype was picked up a small number of times. This chain uses TRBV3-1 with TRBJ1-2, with a possible D match to TRBD1 (5 bases). Trimming took 4 bases from V and 0 from J, leaving 9 bases between them. The CDR3 extends over 14 amino acids. From germline, CDR1 is LGHDT and CDR2 YNNKEL (reference sequence). The CDR3 DNA reads TGTGCCAGCAGCCCGGACACGTCTAACTATGGCTACACCTTC. It translates to CASSPDTSNYGYTF.

This clonotype was seen more than once but under ten times. The chain carries TRBV14 and TRBJ2-1; weak D call: TRBD2 (6 bases). This CDR3 is built from 13 residues. Germline V lookup: CDR1 SGHDN, CDR2 FVKESK. Trimming took off 4 bases at V and 12 bases at J, with 16 bases between the two ends. The CDR3 region is CASSLPEGDWQFF. Here the CDR3 DNA reads TGTGCCAGCAGCCTCCCGGAAGGGGACTGGCAGTTCTTC.

V usage is TRBV14 and J usage is TRBJ1-4; D unclear. Germline V lookup: CDR1 SGHDN, CDR2 FVKESK. Trimming shortened V by 4 bases and J by 3 bases, and 12 bases separated the two germline ends. The CDR3 consists of 15 residues. The CDR3 here is CASSPDRASNEKLFF. CDR3 coding DNA: TGTGCCAGCAGCCCGGACCGGGCTTCTAATGAAAAACTGTTTTTT.

The rearrangement links TRBV12-3 or TRBV12-4 to TRBJ1-4, with 11 bases identical to TRBD1. The J segment lost 6 bases and the V segment lost 8 bases, leaving 8 bases of the junction unmatched. There are 15 residues in the CDR3. Here the CDR3 DNA reads TGTGCCAGCTCCACAGAGGGACAGGGGGATGAAAAACTGTTTTTT. Its protein product is CASSTEGQGDEKLFF.

This chain links TRBV21-1 with TRBJ1-4; the D call of TRBD1 is as the table states it, not checked on the DNA. TRBV21-1 is assigned pseudogene status. CDR3 length: 14 residues. The CDR3 DNA sequence: TGTGCCAGCAGACGGAAGGGACAGGGTGAAAAACTGTTTTTT. It encodes CASRRKGQGEKLFF.

The chain has TRBV7-2 and TRBJ2-1, with TRBD2 identical over 7 bases. The CDR3 extends over 16 amino acids. The V gene's germline CDR1 is SGHTA and CDR2 FQGNSA. V shed 1 base and J 4 bases; nucleotides not matched to a gene: 7. The chain's CDR3 is CASSLGGGGVYNEQFF. The DNA of the CDR3 is TGTGCCAGCAGCTTAGGCGGCGGGGGAGTATACAATGAGCAGTTCTTC.

V is TRBV20-1 and J is TRBJ2-5; TRBD1 matches at 10 bases. The CDR3 contains 14 residues. Trimming removed 3 bases from V and 4 bases from J; junction bases left unmatched: 5. Germline V gene sequence: CDR1 DFQATT, CDR2 SNEGSKA (reference sequence). CDR3 residues: CSARDGQGVETQYF. CDR3 in DNA: TGCAGTGCTAGGGACGGACAGGGGGTAGAGACCCAGTACTTC.

The chain is built from TRBV3-1 and TRBJ1-1; D remains unclear. Trimming pared 0 bases from V and 1 base from J, leaving 12 bases between. Germline V gives CDR1 LGHDT, CDR2 YNNKEL (reference sequence). This CDR3 has 16 residues. The CDR3, as DNA: TGTGCCAGCAGCCAAGATTCCACAGCCCCGAACACTGAAGCTTTCTTT. This gives the protein CASSQDSTAPNTEAFF. Full variable domain (missing parts from reference TRBV3-1 and TRBJ1-1): DTAVSQTPKYLVTQMGNDKSIKCEQNLGHDTMYWYKQDSKKFLKIMFSYNNKELIINETVPNRFSPKSPDKAHLNLHINSLELGDSAVYFCASSQDSTAPNTEAFFGQGTRLTVV.

To note about this clonotype: One end of the junction does not line up with germline, which may come from a read error. The rearrangement joins TRBV30 to TRBJ1-1; 8 nucleotides match TRBD1. The germline V gene encodes CDR1 GTSNPN and CDR2 SVGIG (reference sequence). This CDR3 is 11 amino acids long. CDR3 bases: TGTGCCTGGGGACAGGGCCCTGAAGCTTTTTTT. Its protein is CAWGQGPEAFF.

CDR3 nucleotides: TGTGCCACCAGCAGGGGGGCTTTGACGGGCTTTGGTGGCTACACCTTC. It codes for CATSRGALTGFGGYTF. The V and J genes are TRBV15 and TRBJ1-2, with a tentative D call TRBD1 (6 bases). CDR1 LNHNV and CDR2 YYDKDF come from the germline V gene (reference sequence). Trimming stripped 3 bases from V and 7 bases from J, with 21 bases between. The CDR3 loop spans 16 amino acids. The whole variable domain, remainder taken from reference TRBV15 and TRBJ1-2, is DAMVIQNPRYQVTQFGKPVTLSCSQTLNHNVMYWYQQKSSQAPKLLFHYYDKDFNNEADTPDNFQSRRPNTSFCFLDIRSPGLGDTAMYLCATSRGALTGFGGYTFGSGTRLTVV.

This chain joins TRBV6-5 and TRBJ1-5; D is possibly TRBD1 (5 bases). The length of the CDR3 is 15 residues. Germline lookup yields CDR1 MNHEY and CDR2 SVGAGI. Trimming cost V 4 bases and J 2 bases, with 12 bases left between them. The chain's CDR3 is CASSSVSGGNQPQHF. The CDR3, as DNA: TGTGCCAGCAGTTCGGTTTCGGGGGGCAATCAGCCCCAGCATTTT.

This chain joins TRBV29-1 and TRBJ2-7, with D perhaps TRBD1 (6 bases). Germline lookup yields CDR1 SQVTM and CDR2 ANQGSEA. The CDR3 loop spans 12 amino acids. Trimming took 7 bases from V and 3 from J, leaving 13 bases between them. The CDR3 DNA sequence: TGCAGCGCTATGGACAGAAACTACGAGCAGTACTTC. Its protein is CSAMDRNYEQYF.

The chain couples TRBV6-2 or TRBV6-3 to TRBJ1-1, with D maybe TRBD1 (6 bases). The length of the CDR3 is 14 residues. Germline V gives CDR1 MNHEY, CDR2 SVGEGT. V shed 6 bases and J shed 2 bases, with 13 bases lying between them. The CDR3 protein is CASRSMTGNTEAFF. The CDR3 DNA reads TGTGCCAGCAGATCCATGACAGGAAACACTGAAGCTTTCTTT.

V usage is TRBV11-2 and J usage is TRBJ2-1; 9 bases match TRBD2. The germline V gene encodes CDR1 SGHAT and CDR2 FQNNGV. The CDR3 contains 15 residues. Germline trimming cut 5 bases from V and 7 bases from J; bases unmatched to any gene: 9. In DNA, the CDR3 is TGTGCCAGCAGCGATATAGCGGGAGTTAATAATGAGCAGTTCTTC. Protein sequence: CASSDIAGVNNEQFF.